The text below deals with one TCR beta chain. Its antigen specificity is not known. Per-nucleotide qualities are absent, and no much larger clonotype sits a single base away. The data stem from a study of T cell responses to AZD1222 COVID-19 vaccine (dated by TCRdb to about 2021). Turning to the overall study: A total of 230 or so trial participants underwent TCR sequencing, of whom 207 received two doses of AZD1222 and about 25 received two doses of the MenACWY control vaccine. Trial participants were enrolled by age into 18-55, 56-69 and 70-plus year subgroups, with roughly 160, 29 and 62 TCR-sequenced participants respectively. Here is what the overall study found, with its caveats: Participants were mostly white British and included more females than males, and it was suggested by the authors that clonal diversity may have been underestimated. Vaccine-associated CD4 TCRs spanned the whole spike protein, with dominant responses in regions 160-218 and 743-854. Conclusions about previously exposed vaccinees are limited because only a handful of AZD1222 recipients were SARS-CoV-2 seropositive at baseline. Spike-specific TCR breadth and depth rose significantly after two AZD1222 doses compared with day 0 and with MenACWY recipients. Because no day 14 peak-response samples were available, the repertoires could be characterized only after the peak T cell response. Reportedly, almost half of the unique spike-specific TCRs recognized epitopes lying outside the regions that are mutated in the B.1.351 and B.1.1.7 variants. In the small 56-69-year group, the increase in depth fell short of significance, most likely because of low power.

The CDR3 regions of human TCRbeta chains were analyzed by immunosequencing. In the original analysis: Repertoire TCRs were checked for matches against a reference library of SARS-CoV-2-specific TCRs that had been generated using the MIRA antigen-specificity platform. Breadth was defined as the fraction of unique TCRs that were SARS-CoV-2-associated, and depth was defined as the fraction of total T cells that were SARS-CoV-2-associated. Using the MIRA data, every spike-specific TCR was mapped to the spike region that the TCR reacted to and assigned to either a CD4 or a CD8 class. Log10-transformed breadth and depth values were compared by one-way ANOVA with Sidak's multiple comparisons tests. TCRdb retrieved this table from immuneACCESS and kept in-frame rearrangements only. Not all clones are present; in checked studies, unresolved V genes account for under half, and no reason is known for the remainder. Clonal size and the V and J genes are those of that table, whereas D and trimming came from the DNA. The sample data list more than 80,000 clones, and about 90% of these were observed just once. The top ten constitute about 3% of the sample.

Its CDR3 holds 15 amino acids, cysteine through phenylalanine. This entry keeps only the CDR3 DNA: 45 bases, framed from base 1. Sequences MDHEN (CDR1) and SYDVKM (CDR2) are obtained from the germline V gene. V has 4 bases trimmed and J has 2 bases trimmed; junction bases matching no gene number 6. The sample's time point, from its label and the paper: about 28 days (+/-7) after the second vaccine dose. AZD1222 recipients whose second dose came at about 4 weeks and those whose second dose came at about 12 weeks were combined into one group, since spike-specific TCR depth and breadth did not differ between the two schedules. Samples from vaccinated people were obtained from the UK trials COV001 and COV002, which included a single-blind randomized controlled phase 2/3 trial of AZD1222 (ChAdOx1 nCoV-19) in healthy adults. Trial participant PBMC samples were collected at day 0 and day 28 after the second dose for TCRbeta chain sequencing.

This sequence uses TRBV28 and TRBJ2-7, with 9 bases in between that match TRBD1. The source material was peripheral blood, sampled 28 days after the second AZD1222 dose. This clonotype originated in an adult who received the AZD1222 COVID-19 vaccine. The DNA reads as follows: TGTGCCAGCAGTTCTCGGACAGGGGACCCCTACGAGCAGTACTTC. Its protein product is CASSSRTGDPYEQYF.